The 23 T cell receptor beta chains below were found in one sample sequenced in a study of response to subunit inactivated influenza vaccine. MiXCR was run by TCRdb on the RT-PCR reads, yielding one entry per CDR3 protein. The profile shows 450,000 to 700,000 distinct CDR3 sequences, 12% to 15% of them singletons. Here the sequenced sample was PBMCs from blood, taken about 12 days after vaccination. The receptor set was obtained from a middle-aged man who received an inactivated influenza vaccine.

The gene calls are TRBV20-1 and TRBJ1-5, with 12 bases identical to TRBD1. The J segment lost 7 bases and the V segment lost 3 bases, leaving 13 bases of the junction unmatched. CDR1 and CDR2 (germline): DFQATT, SNEGSKA (reference sequence). This CDR3 is built from 17 residues. In nucleotides, the CDR3 is TGCAGTGCTAGCCAACCCGGGACAGGGGGCAGAGGGCAGCCCCAGCATTTT. It yields the protein CSASQPGTGGRGQPQHF.

The J gene is TRBJ2-1, the V gene TRBV28; 10 nucleotides match TRBD2. The V and J ends lost 2 bases and 9 bases, in that order; junction bases with no gene match: 7. Germline V lookup: CDR1 MDHEN, CDR2 SYDVKM. The CDR3 totals 15 residues. The CDR3 region is CASSLGAGGLGEQFF. The CDR3 DNA follows: TGTGCCAGCAGTTTAGGAGCGGGAGGGCTGGGTGAGCAGTTCTTC.

This clonotype was seen a handful of times. The chain has TRBV4-1 and TRBJ2-3; D gene uncertain. The ends were cut back, 1 base at V and 2 bases at J, with 10 bases in the middle. CDR1 is MGHRA and CDR2 is YSYEKL in the germline V gene. The CDR3 length is 15 residues. CDR3 nucleotides: TGCGCCAGCAGCCAAGGGCGGTTCGCCACAGATACGCAGTATTTT. As protein: CASSQGRFATDTQYF.

V usage is TRBV5-6 and J usage is TRBJ2-5; no definite D call. V was trimmed by 4 bases and J by 6 bases, leaving 13 bases between them. The CDR3 runs to 13 residues. Germline assignment: CDR1 SGHDT and CDR2 YYEEEE. For the CDR3, the DNA is TGTGCCAGCAGCCTGACGGTTCGAAAGACCCAGTACTTC. This gives the protein CASSLTVRKTQYF.

J is TRBJ2-7 and V is TRBV7-9; unclear D gene. The CDR3 consists of 11 residues. The germline CDR1 and CDR2 sequences are SEHNR and FQNEAQ (reference sequence). The germline V and J ends were trimmed by 8 bases and 7 bases, with 12 bases remaining between them. The CDR3 protein is CASGVWGEQYF. For the CDR3, the DNA is TGTGCCAGCGGTGTTTGGGGAGAGCAGTACTTC.

This chain uses TRBV15 with TRBJ2-3; weak D call: TRBD1 (5 bases). With 5 bases removed from V and 1 base from J, the gap between germline ends came to 19 bases. Germline CDR1 reads LNHNV; CDR2 reads YYDKDF (reference sequence). This CDR3 region has 17 residues. CDR3 DNA: TGTGCCACCAGCTACGGATTCGGCAGGGTGGGCACAGATACGCAGTATTTT. Translated, it gives CATSYGFGRVGTDTQYF.

In its sample, this clonotype was seen a few times. This chain joins TRBV3-1 and TRBJ2-7; possibly TRBD1 for D (6 bases). Germline assignment: CDR1 LGHDT and CDR2 YNNKEL (reference sequence). V was cut by 4 bases and J by 5 bases, with 9 bases left in between. The CDR3 is 12 residues long. The CDR3 region has the DNA TGTGCCAGCAGCCTCCCAGGGGACGAGCAGTACTTC. Its protein product is CASSLPGDEQYF.

V usage is TRBV29-1 and J usage is TRBJ2-5, with D maybe TRBD2 (6 bases). The CDR3 contains 15 residues. V lost 4 bases and J 5 bases, leaving 20 bases between the germline ends. Germline V gene sequence: CDR1 SQVTM, CDR2 ANQGSEA. The CDR3, as DNA: TGCAGCGTTGGTTCTGAAGGAGGGTGGGGGGAGACCCAGTACTTC. Its protein product is CSVGSEGGWGETQYF.

The V call is TRBV10-3, the J call TRBJ2-7; D is uncertain. The CDR3 runs 14 residues. The germline V and J ends were trimmed by 3 bases and 7 bases, with 16 bases remaining between them. CDR1 is ENHRY, CDR2 SYGVKD, per germline. The CDR3 DNA follows: TGTGCCATCAGTGAACCCGGTCTCTATCAGGAGCAGTACTTC. Protein sequence: CAISEPGLYQEQYF.

This clonotype was recorded a few times. J is TRBJ1-2 and V is TRBV9; 9 nucleotides align to TRBD1. V dropped 3 bases and J dropped 8; count of bases not matched to a gene: 11. This CDR3 has 15 amino acids. Germline CDR1 SGDLS, CDR2 YYNGEE. The chain's CDR3 is CASSAETGGGLGYTF. The DNA for the CDR3 is TGTGCCAGCAGCGCCGAGACAGGGGGGGGTTTGGGCTACACCTTC.

This clonotype turned up a few times. The chain is built from TRBV30 and TRBJ1-5; D is undetermined. CDR3 length: 14 residues. Germline CDR1 reads GTSNPN; CDR2 reads SVGIG (reference sequence). V gave up 2 bases and J gave up 2 bases, with 10 bases separating them. The CDR3 region has the DNA TGTGCCTGGAGTTCCGGGCGAGGCAATCAGCCCCAGCATTTT. This gives the protein CAWSSGRGNQPQHF.

The V and J genes are TRBV7-9 and TRBJ2-5; 11 bases are a match to TRBD1. V lost 2 bases and J lost 4; bases outside the gene matches: 6. Germline values: CDR1 SEHNR, CDR2 FQNEAQ (reference sequence). This CDR3 is 16 amino acids long. DNA of the CDR3: TGTGCCAGCAGCTTAATGTGGACAGGGGGCCGAGAGACCCAGTACTTC. Translation: CASSLMWTGGRETQYF.

This clonotype was seen more than once but under ten times. This chain joins TRBV12-3 or TRBV12-4 and TRBJ2-5; D is undetermined. This CDR3 comprises 14 residues. V was trimmed by 5 bases and J by 1 base, leaving 11 bases between them. The CDR3: CASSHGFSQETQYF. The CDR3, as DNA: TGTGCCAGCAGTCACGGATTTTCCCAAGAGACCCAGTACTTC.

This clonotype was counted at least ten times. J is TRBJ2-2 and V is TRBV10-3, with TRBD1 identical over 10 bases. CDR1 and CDR2 (germline): ENHRY, SYGVKD. The CDR3 extends over 16 amino acids. V shed 4 bases and J 4 bases; nucleotides not matched to a gene: 6. Here the CDR3 DNA reads TGTGCCATCAGTGGGTTCGACAGGGGGCTCACCGGGGAGCTGTTTTTT. It specifies CAISGFDRGLTGELFF.

The chain joins TRBV20-1 to TRBJ1-1; no reliable D call. This CDR3 region has 12 residues. Germline V gene sequence: CDR1 DFQATT, CDR2 SNEGSKA (reference sequence). Trimming took 6 bases from V and 8 from J, leaving 16 bases between them. This CDR3 reads CSANRGRKEAFF. CDR3 bases: TGCAGTGCCAACCGAGGACGGAAGGAAGCTTTCTTT.

This clonotype was picked up many times. V is TRBV9 and J is TRBJ2-3; D remains ambiguous. The V end lost 4 bases, the J end lost 3 bases, and 9 bases lay between the germline ends. The germline V gene encodes CDR1 SGDLS and CDR2 YYNGEE. The CDR3 is 13 residues long. CDR3 residues: CASSPPATDTQYF. CDR3 DNA: TGTGCCAGCAGCCCACCCGCGACAGATACGCAGTATTTT.

The chain recombines TRBV7-2 with TRBJ2-7, with D unclear. The CDR3 sequence is 14 residues long. Trimming shortened V by 3 bases and J by 0 bases, and 9 bases separated the two germline ends. Germline CDR1 SGHTA, CDR2 FQGNSA. The DNA for the CDR3 is TGTGCCAGCAGCTTCCCTATTGCCTCCTACGAGCAGTACTTC. It encodes CASSFPIASYEQYF.

This clonotype was found many times. The J gene is TRBJ2-2, the V gene TRBV24-1, with D possibly being TRBD1 (6 bases). V lost 4 bases to trimming and J lost 1 base, with 21 bases between them. This CDR3 spans 19 amino acids. From germline, CDR1 is KGHDR and CDR2 SFDVKD. CDR3 sequence: CATSEGDRNFFRNTGELFF. CDR3 in DNA: TGTGCCACCAGTGAGGGAGACAGGAACTTCTTTAGGAACACCGGGGAGCTGTTTTTT.

This clonotype was counted only a few times. CDR3 nucleotide sequence: TGCAGCGTTGAAAAGGAGCCCTATGGCTACACCTTC. Translation: CSVEKEPYGYTF. V is TRBV29-1 and J is TRBJ1-2; no clear D. CDR1 is SQVTM, CDR2 ANQGSEA, per germline. With 2 bases removed from V and 4 bases from J, the gap between germline ends came to 8 bases. The CDR3 spans 12 residues.

This chain connects TRBV25-1 to TRBJ1-2, with D possibly being TRBD1 (5 bases). The ends were cut back, 1 base at V and 3 bases at J, with 15 bases in the middle. Germline V gene data show CDR1 as MGHDK and CDR2 as SYGVNS. The CDR3 is made up of 16 amino acids. The chain's CDR3 is CASSESFGASHYGYTF. Written as DNA, the CDR3 is TGTGCCAGCAGTGAATCGTTCGGGGCTTCCCACTATGGCTACACCTTC.

This clonotype was observed a few times. The chain has TRBV20-1 and TRBJ2-7; D could derive from TRBD1 or TRBD2 (5 bases each). With 0 bases removed from V and 3 bases from J, the gap between germline ends came to 12 bases. From germline, CDR1 is DFQATT and CDR2 SNEGSKA (reference sequence). There are 14 residues in the CDR3. Here the CDR3 reads CSARDRDGIYEQYF. The CDR3 region has the DNA TGCAGTGCTAGAGATAGGGACGGCATCTACGAGCAGTACTTC.

This clonotype was counted a few times. In DNA, the CDR3 is TGTGCCAGCAGTTTGTCGGCCAGGGTCGGCAATGAGCAGTTCTTC. Protein sequence: CASSLSARVGNEQFF. The gene calls are TRBV28 and TRBJ2-1; maybe TRBD1 (5 bases). The germline gives CDR1 MDHEN, CDR2 SYDVKM. The CDR3 length is 15 residues. Trimming removed 3 bases from V and 6 bases from J, with 15 bases in between.

This clonotype was seen many times. V is TRBV28 and J is TRBJ2-4; D may correspond to TRBD1 or TRBD2 (6 bases each). Germline-derived CDR1 and CDR2 are MDHEN and SYDVKM. V was clipped by 0 bases and J by 5 bases, with 11 bases between them. This CDR3 contains 15 residues. The CDR3 spells CASSLWTGGENIQYF. DNA for the CDR3: TGTGCCAGCAGTTTATGGACAGGCGGGGAAAACATTCAGTACTTC.